This section outlines one T cell receptor beta chain sequence together with its context. Germline CDR1 reads SGHVS; CDR2 reads FNYEAQ. Trimming removed 4 bases from V and 10 bases from J; junction bases left unmatched: 18. The CDR3 is made up of 17 amino acids. The entry originates in a study of cytomegalovirus exposure and HLA in healthy donors. It was with 60 Vbeta and 13 Jbeta primers that the PCR ran. Measured with immunoSEQ multiplex PCR; TCRdb has only the in-frame clones, and not every one. Listed are about 200,000 clones; 1.1% falls within the top ten. The donors were healthy bone marrow donors.

Source material: PBMCs. V is TRBV7-6 and J is TRBJ2-1; 8 nucleotides agree with TRBD2. The receptor comes from a girl aged 2-10 years in good health and CMV-seropositive. CDR3: CASSSTVAGPQSGEQFF. Here the CDR3 DNA reads TGTGCCAGCAGCTCTACGGTAGCGGGACCACAAAGTGGGGAGCAGTTCTTC.